The 8 T cell receptor beta chains below were found in one sample sequenced in a study of monozygotic twins with cystic fibrosis. Assay: immunoSEQ multiplex PCR; the TCRdb copy retains only in-frame clones and omits some. This sample has about 35,000 clones, with more than 60% found just once. The sequenced sample was blood. All receptors come from a girl under 18 with cystic fibrosis.

V gene TRBV7-9 combines with J gene TRBJ2-3, with 11 bases lining up with TRBD2. CDR1 and CDR2 (germline): SEHNR, FQNEAQ (reference sequence). J gave up 4 bases and V 4 bases, and 7 bases lay outside the gene matches. This CDR3 contains 16 residues. CDR3 sequence: CASSSLAGGSADTQYF. The CDR3 DNA is TGTGCCAGCAGCTCCCTAGCGGGAGGTAGCGCAGATACGCAGTATTTT.

This clone was picked up one time. The rearrangement uses TRBV6-6 and TRBJ2-1; 12 bases align to TRBD2. There are 13 residues in the CDR3. Germline CDR1 is MNHNY and CDR2 is SVGAGI (reference sequence). Trimming removed 5 bases from V and 13 bases from J; junction bases left unmatched: 6. CDR3 in amino acids: CASSRTSGTVQFF. For the CDR3, the DNA is TGTGCCAGCAGTCGGACTAGCGGGACGGTACAGTTCTTC.

V usage is TRBV5-1 and J usage is TRBJ2-1; D is unresolved. This CDR3 has 16 residues. From germline, CDR1 is SGHRS and CDR2 YFSETQ. V lost 0 bases and J lost 5, with 15 bases in between. The DNA for the CDR3 is TGCGCCAGCAGCTTGGATTTCAGGTATCCCCACAATGAGCAGTTCTTC. This translates into CASSLDFRYPHNEQFF.

This rearrangement joins TRBV19 to TRBJ2-3; D is unclear. Germline V CDR1 and CDR2: LNHDA, SQIVND (reference sequence). The CDR3 has 14 residues. V lost 5 bases and J lost 2, with 11 bases in between. The CDR3 region is CASSSRQSTDTQYF. CDR3 nucleotides: TGTGCCAGTAGTTCTAGGCAGTCCACAGATACGCAGTATTTT.

In this sample, this clone turned up a few times. This rearrangement joins TRBV9 to TRBJ1-5; D not certain. The V gene lost 4 bases and the J gene lost 9 bases, with 11 bases spanning the gap. Germline loops: CDR1 SGDLS, CDR2 YYNGEE. The CDR3 covers 12 residues. The CDR3 sequence is CASSTSTGPQHF. CDR3 bases: TGTGCCAGCAGCACATCGACGGGGCCCCAGCATTTT.

The V and J genes are TRBV7-6 and TRBJ1-2; 7 bases map to TRBD1. The CDR3 consists of 16 residues. Germline V gives CDR1 SGHVS, CDR2 FNYEAQ. V lost 2 bases, J lost 2 bases, and 8 bases stayed unmatched. CDR3 protein: CASSLHPAGGNYGYTF. CDR3 DNA sequence: TGTGCCAGCAGCTTACACCCGGCAGGGGGGAACTATGGCTACACCTTC.

This clone was counted once. The V and J genes are TRBV5-1 and TRBJ2-2; D gene uncertain. This CDR3 comprises 16 residues. Germline assignment: CDR1 SGHRS and CDR2 YFSETQ. The V end lost 3 bases, the J end lost 2 bases, and 14 bases lay between the germline ends. This CDR3 reads CASSSQANINTGELFF. CDR3 nucleotide sequence: TGCGCCAGCAGCTCGCAGGCCAACATTAACACCGGGGAGCTGTTTTTT.

The chain recombines TRBV15 with TRBJ2-7; 8 positions match TRBD2. CDR1 is LNHNV, CDR2 YYDKDF, per germline (reference sequence). The V and J ends lost 0 bases and 4 bases, in that order; junction bases with no gene match: 5. The CDR3 totals 15 residues. The DNA of the CDR3 is TGTGCCACCAGCAGAGATGTCGGGGGGGGATACGAGCAGTACGTC. This translates into CATSRDVGGGYEQYV.